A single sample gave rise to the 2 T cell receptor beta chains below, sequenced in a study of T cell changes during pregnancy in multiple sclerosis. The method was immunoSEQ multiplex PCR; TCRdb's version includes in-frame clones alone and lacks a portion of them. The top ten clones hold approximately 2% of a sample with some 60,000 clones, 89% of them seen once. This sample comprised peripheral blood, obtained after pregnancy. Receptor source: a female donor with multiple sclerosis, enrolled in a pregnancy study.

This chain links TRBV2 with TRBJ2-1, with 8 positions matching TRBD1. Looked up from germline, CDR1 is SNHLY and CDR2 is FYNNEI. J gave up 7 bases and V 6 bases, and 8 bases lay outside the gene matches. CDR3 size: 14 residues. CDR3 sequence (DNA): TGTGCCAGCAGCCGGGACAGGATAGCGAATGAGCAGTTCTTC. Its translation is CASSRDRIANEQFF.

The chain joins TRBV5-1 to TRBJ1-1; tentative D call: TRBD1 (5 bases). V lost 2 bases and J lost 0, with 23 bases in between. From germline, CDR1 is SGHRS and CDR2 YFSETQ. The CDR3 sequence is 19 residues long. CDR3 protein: CASSLRSPGQGIMNTEAFF. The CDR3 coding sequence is TGCGCCAGCAGCTTAAGGAGCCCCGGGCAGGGAATTATGAACACTGAAGCTTTCTTT.